This is a list of T cell receptor beta chains from one sample in a study of regulatory T cells in long-lasting Graves disease. TCRdb reprocessed the multiplex PCR reads with MiXCR, giving one entry per CDR3 protein. The profile covers 540,000 or so distinct CDR3 sequences, with about 13% appearing a single time and 10% taken by the ten largest. The sample was also reused in another study, on T cells in Graves' hyperthyroidism and ophthalmopathy.

Sequencing was performed on peripheral blood mononuclear cells (PBMCs), taken at new diagnosis, from a patient treated with antithyroid drugs. The receptors derive from a man between 25 and 39 years old with Graves disease. The CDR3 runs from the conserved cysteine through the conserved F or W. D genes are given only for firm matches. Rows give clone size only sometimes, using once, few, many, or a class for an expanded clone.

clone size	V gene	J gene	D gene	CDR3 protein	CDR3 DNA
few	TRBV3-1	TRBJ2-5	TRBD1	CASSLRTGGNGGQETQYF	TGTGCCAGCAGCCTCCGGACAGGGGGGAATGGAGGCCAAGAGACCCAGTACTTC
many	TRBV13	TRBJ2-3	TRBD2	CASSLIGLAYSTDTQYF	TGTGCCAGCAGCTTAATAGGACTAGCGTATAGCACAGATACGCAGTATTTT
many	TRBV2	TRBJ2-7	NA	CASSSTGSSYEQYF	TGTGCCAGCAGTTCAACAGGGAGCTCCTACGAGCAGTACTTC
many	TRBV20-1	TRBJ2-1	TRBD2	CSARHGTSGRGAYNEQFF	TGCAGTGCTAGGCATGGGACTAGCGGGAGAGGCGCCTACAATGAGCAGTTCTTC
NA	TRBV5-1	TRBJ2-1	TRBD2	CASSSNSGEQFF	TGCGCCAGCAGCTCCAATAGCGGGGAGCAGTTCTTC
many	TRBV27	TRBJ2-1	NA	CASSLSAVGLLEQFF	TGTGCCAGCAGTTTATCGGCCGTTGGGCTCCTTGAGCAGTTCTTC
few	TRBV6-1	TRBJ1-5	NA	CASSEGALRPQHF	TGTGCCAGCAGTGAAGGGGCCCTGAGGCCCCAGCATTTT
NA	TRBV3-1	TRBJ2-2	NA	CASSLIYTGELFF	TGTGCCAGCAGCCTGATTTACACCGGGGAGCTGTTTTTT
many	TRBV6-5	TRBJ1-5	NA	CASSSGARNQPQHF	TGTGCCAGCAGTTCCGGGGCGCGCAATCAGCCCCAGCATTTT
few	TRBV19	TRBJ2-1	NA	CASSMYSLSYNEQFF	TGTGCCAGTAGTATGTACAGCTTGTCCTACAATGAGCAGTTCTTC
NA	TRBV12-3/TRBV12-4	TRBJ1-2	TRBD1	CASSGWTGGAPNYGYTF	TGTGCCAGCAGTGGATGGACAGGGGGCGCCCCCAACTATGGCTACACCTTC
NA	TRBV5-1	TRBJ2-2	TRBD2	CASSPLTSGTNTGELFF	TGCGCCAGCAGCCCCCTGACTAGCGGGACGAACACCGGGGAGCTGTTTTTT
few	TRBV12-3/TRBV12-4	TRBJ2-1	NA	CASQELGVNEQFF	TGTGCCAGCCAAGAGTTAGGGGTCAATGAGCAGTTCTTC
NA	TRBV25-1	TRBJ2-3	TRBD2	CASTISGRGTDTQYF	TGTGCCAGCACTATTAGCGGGAGAGGGACAGATACGCAGTATTTT
few	TRBV29-1	TRBJ1-4	NA	CSVVRAADEKLFF	TGCAGCGTTGTTCGGGCAGCCGATGAAAAACTGTTTTTT
many	TRBV27	TRBJ1-3	NA	CASRTGSGNTIYF	TGTGCCAGCAGGACAGGCTCTGGAAACACCATATATTTT
many	TRBV6-1	TRBJ1-1	TRBD1	CAIRTGTEAFF	TGTGCCATCCGGACAGGGACCGAAGCTTTCTTT
NA	TRBV5-1	TRBJ1-2	TRBD1	CASSVGQSCGYTF	TGCGCCAGCAGCGTGGGACAGAGTTGTGGCTACACCTTC
few	TRBV5-1	TRBJ2-1	NA	CASSLASGALYNEQFF	TGCGCCAGCAGCTTGGCTTCAGGGGCGTTATACAATGAGCAGTTCTTC
many	TRBV5-8	TRBJ2-3	NA	CASSLEGITDTQYF	TGTGCCAGCAGCTTGGAAGGGATCACAGATACGCAGTATTTT
NA	TRBV20-1	TRBJ2-1	TRBD2	CSARVTRLAGGPPGEQFF	TGCAGTGCTAGAGTGACCCGCCTAGCGGGAGGCCCTCCTGGTGAGCAGTTCTTC
NA	TRBV28	TRBJ1-1	NA	CASSLGEDAFF	TGTGCCAGCAGTTTAGGGGAGGATGCTTTCTTT
many	TRBV2	TRBJ2-1	NA	CASRKGFSSYNEQFF	TGTGCCAGCAGAAAGGGGTTTTCGTCCTACAATGAGCAGTTCTTC
many	TRBV12-3/TRBV12-4	TRBJ1-1	NA	CASSFGKNTEAFF	TGTGCCAGCAGTTTCGGGAAGAACACTGAAGCTTTCTTT
few	TRBV24-1	TRBJ2-5	NA	CATSVSSWEQETQYF	TGTGCCACCAGTGTCAGTAGCTGGGAACAAGAGACCCAGTACTTC
many	TRBV20-1	TRBJ2-3	TRBD2	CSARGTRSLRDTQYF	TGCAGTGCTAGGGGGACTAGGTCGTTGAGGGATACGCAGTATTTT
many	TRBV30	TRBJ1-2	NA	CAWSGAYGYTF	TGTGCCTGGAGTGGGGCCTATGGCTACACCTTC
few	TRBV15	TRBJ2-7	TRBD1	CATSPARTGQGDF	TGTGCCACCAGTCCCGCAAGGACGGGACAGGGTGACTTC
NA	TRBV5-1	TRBJ2-3	NA	CASRQVSTDTQYF	TGCGCCAGCAGGCAGGTTAGCACAGATACGCAGTATTTT
few	TRBV4-1	TRBJ2-7	NA	CASRRTDWGYYEQYF	TGCGCCAGCAGACGGACGGATTGGGGCTACTACGAGCAGTACTTC
many	TRBV27	TRBJ2-4	NA	CASSPLVSTAKNIQYF	TGTGCCAGCAGTCCGTTAGTCTCTACAGCCAAAAACATTCAGTACTTC
few	TRBV12-3/TRBV12-4	TRBJ1-2	NA	CASSLGVHYGYTF	TGTGCCAGCAGTTTGGGGGTCCACTATGGCTACACCTTC
NA	TRBV12-5	TRBJ2-3	NA	CASGSDRLTDTQYF	TGTGCTAGTGGTTCGGACAGACTCACAGATACGCAGTATTTT
NA	TRBV5-6	TRBJ2-1	NA	CASSSDGGEQFF	TGTGCCAGCAGCTCTGACGGCGGTGAGCAGTTCTTC
NA	TRBV28	TRBJ1-6	TRBD1	CASSQQGRTYNSPLHF	TGTGCCAGCAGTCAACAGGGGAGGACCTATAATTCACCCCTCCACTTT
many	TRBV12-3/TRBV12-4	TRBJ2-6	NA	CASSLNVRVGANVLTF	TGTGCCAGCAGTTTAAATGTCAGGGTTGGGGCCAACGTCCTGACTTTC
many	TRBV5-1	TRBJ2-3	TRBD2	CASSFPSGYTDTQYF	TGCGCCAGCAGCTTCCCTAGCGGGTACACAGATACGCAGTATTTT
many	TRBV5-1	TRBJ2-7	NA	CASSSETGAYYEQYF	TGCGCCAGCAGCTCTGAGACCGGCGCCTACTACGAGCAGTACTTC
many	TRBV6-4	TRBJ2-3	NA	CASSTSGETDTQYF	TGTGCCAGCAGTACTTCTGGAGAGACAGATACGCAGTATTTT
few	TRBV29-1	TRBJ2-3	NA	CSVEDLGATQYF	TGCAGCGTTGAAGACCTCGGGGCGACGCAGTATTTT
NA	TRBV30	TRBJ2-7	NA	CACSAWTQGYEQYF	TGTGCCTGCAGTGCGTGGACCCAGGGCTACGAGCAGTACTTC